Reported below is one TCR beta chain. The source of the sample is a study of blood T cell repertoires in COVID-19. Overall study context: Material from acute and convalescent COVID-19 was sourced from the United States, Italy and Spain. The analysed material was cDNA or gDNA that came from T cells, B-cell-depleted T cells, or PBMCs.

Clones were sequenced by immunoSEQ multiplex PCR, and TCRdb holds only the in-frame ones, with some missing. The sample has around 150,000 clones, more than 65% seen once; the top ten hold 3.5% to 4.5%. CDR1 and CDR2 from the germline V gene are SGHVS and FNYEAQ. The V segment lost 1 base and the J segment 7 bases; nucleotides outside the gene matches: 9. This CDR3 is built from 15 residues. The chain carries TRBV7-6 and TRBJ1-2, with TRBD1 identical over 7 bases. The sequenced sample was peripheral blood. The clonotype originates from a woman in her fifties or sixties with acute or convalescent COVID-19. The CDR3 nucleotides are TGTGCCAGCAGCTTAGATGGAGGGGGCGCGGGTGGCTACACCTTC. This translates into CASSLDGGGAGGYTF.